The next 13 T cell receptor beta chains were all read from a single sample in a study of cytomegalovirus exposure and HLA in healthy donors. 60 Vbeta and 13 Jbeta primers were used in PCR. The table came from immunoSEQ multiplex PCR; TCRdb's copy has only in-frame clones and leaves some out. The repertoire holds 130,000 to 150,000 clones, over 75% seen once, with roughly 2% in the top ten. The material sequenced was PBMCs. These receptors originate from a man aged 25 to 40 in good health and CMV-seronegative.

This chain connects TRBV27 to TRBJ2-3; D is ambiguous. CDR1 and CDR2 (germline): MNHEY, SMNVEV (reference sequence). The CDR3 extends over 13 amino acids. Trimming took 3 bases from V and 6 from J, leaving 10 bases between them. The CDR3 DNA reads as TGTGCCAGCAGTTTTGGTTTGCGGGATACGCAGTATTTT. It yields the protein CASSFGLRDTQYF.

DNA of the CDR3: TGCGCCAGCAAGGGGGCCAACTCCTACGAGCAGTACTTC. Residues: CASKGANSYEQYF. V gene TRBV5-1 combines with J gene TRBJ2-7; 7 nucleotides line up with TRBD1. The CDR3 covers 13 residues. V shed 6 bases, J shed 0 bases, and the junction held 3 bases outside the gene matches. Germline V gives CDR1 SGHRS, CDR2 YFSETQ.

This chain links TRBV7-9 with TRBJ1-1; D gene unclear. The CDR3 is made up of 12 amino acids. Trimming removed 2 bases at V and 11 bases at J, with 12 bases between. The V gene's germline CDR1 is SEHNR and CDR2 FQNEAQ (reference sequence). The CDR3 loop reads CASSLMGRSAFF. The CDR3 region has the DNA TGTGCCAGCAGCTTAATGGGGAGGAGCGCTTTCTTT.

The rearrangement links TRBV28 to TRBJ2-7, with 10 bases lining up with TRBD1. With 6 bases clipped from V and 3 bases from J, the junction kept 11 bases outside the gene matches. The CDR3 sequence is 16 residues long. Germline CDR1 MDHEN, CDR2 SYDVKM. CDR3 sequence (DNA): TGTGCCAGCAGCGGCCAGGGGACAGGGGTTTACTACGAGCAGTACTTC. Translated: CASSGQGTGVYYEQYF.

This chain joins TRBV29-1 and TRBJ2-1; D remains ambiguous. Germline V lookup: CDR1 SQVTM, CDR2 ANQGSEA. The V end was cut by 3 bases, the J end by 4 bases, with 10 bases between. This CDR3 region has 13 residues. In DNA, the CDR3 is TGCAGCGTTGAGACGACTTATTACAATGAGCAGTTCTTC. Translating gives CSVETTYYNEQFF.

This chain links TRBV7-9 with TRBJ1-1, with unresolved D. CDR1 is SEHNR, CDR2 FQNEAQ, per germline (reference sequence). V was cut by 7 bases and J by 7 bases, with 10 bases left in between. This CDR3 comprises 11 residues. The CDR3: CASMRNFEAFF. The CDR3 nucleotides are TGTGCCAGCATGCGCAATTTTGAAGCTTTCTTT.

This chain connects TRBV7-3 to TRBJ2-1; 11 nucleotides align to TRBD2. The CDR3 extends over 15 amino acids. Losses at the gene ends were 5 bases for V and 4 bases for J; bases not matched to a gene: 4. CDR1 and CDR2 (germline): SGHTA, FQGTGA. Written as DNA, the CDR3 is TGTGCCAGCAGCGAAACTAGCGGGAGTTACAATGAGCAGTTCTTC. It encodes CASSETSGSYNEQFF.

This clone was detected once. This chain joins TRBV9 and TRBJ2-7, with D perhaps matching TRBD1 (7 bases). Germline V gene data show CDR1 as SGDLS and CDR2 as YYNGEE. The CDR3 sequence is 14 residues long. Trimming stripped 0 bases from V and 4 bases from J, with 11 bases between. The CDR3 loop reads CASSVAAGGYEQYF. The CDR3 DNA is TGTGCCAGCAGCGTAGCGGCAGGGGGGTACGAGCAGTACTTC.

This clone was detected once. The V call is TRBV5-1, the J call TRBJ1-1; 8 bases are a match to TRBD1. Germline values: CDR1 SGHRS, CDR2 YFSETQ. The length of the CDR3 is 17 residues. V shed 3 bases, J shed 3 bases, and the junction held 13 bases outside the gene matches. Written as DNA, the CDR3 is TGCGCCAGCAGCTCCCGGACAGGGAGCGTAATGGACACTGAAGCTTTCTTT. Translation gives CASSSRTGSVMDTEAFF.

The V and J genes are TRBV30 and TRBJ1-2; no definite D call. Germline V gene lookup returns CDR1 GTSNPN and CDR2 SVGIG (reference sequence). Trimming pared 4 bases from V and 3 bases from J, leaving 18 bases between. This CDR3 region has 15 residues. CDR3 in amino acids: CAWTPLPPTYYGYTF. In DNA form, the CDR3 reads TGTGCCTGGACCCCATTGCCACCCACTTACTATGGCTACACCTTC.

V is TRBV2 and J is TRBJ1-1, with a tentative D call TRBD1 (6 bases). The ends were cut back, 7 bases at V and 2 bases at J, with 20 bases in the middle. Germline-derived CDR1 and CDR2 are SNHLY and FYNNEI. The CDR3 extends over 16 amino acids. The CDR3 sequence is CASKQGRQVGNTEAFF. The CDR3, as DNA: TGTGCCAGCAAGCAGGGGCGGCAAGTAGGCAACACTGAAGCTTTCTTT.

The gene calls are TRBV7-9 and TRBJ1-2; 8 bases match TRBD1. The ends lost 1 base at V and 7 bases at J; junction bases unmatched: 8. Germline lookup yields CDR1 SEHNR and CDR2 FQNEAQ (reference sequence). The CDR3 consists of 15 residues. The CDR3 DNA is TGTGCCAGCAGCTTAGAGGCAGGGGGCGCAGGTGGCTACACCTTC. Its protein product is CASSLEAGGAGGYTF.

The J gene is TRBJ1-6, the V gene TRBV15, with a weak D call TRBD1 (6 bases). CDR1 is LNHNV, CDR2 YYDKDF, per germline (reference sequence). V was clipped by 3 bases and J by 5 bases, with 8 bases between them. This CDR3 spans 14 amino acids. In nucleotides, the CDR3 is TGTGCCACCAGCAGGACAGGTCATAATTCACCCCTCCACTTT. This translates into CATSRTGHNSPLHF.